This T cell receptor beta chain appears in the sequencing data of a study of T-cell memory formation after mild COVID-19. The CDR3 extends over 14 amino acids. V dropped 3 bases and J dropped 4 bases, with 12 bases sitting between them. TCRdb re-analysed the 5' RACE reads in MiXCR, keeping a single row per CDR3 protein. The sample includes 120,000 or so distinct CDR3 sequences, over 15% of them seen just once. The TCR comes from a man between 18 and 35 years old who had mild COVID-19 (a few samples of this study predate the infection). Cell type and time point are not known. The chain joins TRBV12-3 or TRBV12-4 to TRBJ1-1; tentative D call: TRBD1 (5 bases). The sample was PBMCs or a T cell subset sorted from them (not recorded which). The CDR3 DNA reads TGTGCCAGCAGTTTTCGGTCAGGGTTCACTGAAGCTTTCTTT. It specifies CASSFRSGFTEAFF.